The next 16 T cell receptor beta chains were all read from a single sample in a study of blood T cell repertoires in COVID-19. The method was immunoSEQ multiplex PCR; TCRdb's version includes in-frame clones alone and lacks a portion of them. The table has about 76,000 clones, 75% to 90% seen once. Sequenced input: peripheral blood. These receptor sequences come from a man aged 45-60 years with active COVID-19.

This clone was found once. The V and J genes are TRBV28 and TRBJ2-7; D is perhaps TRBD1 (5 bases). Trimming removed 6 bases at V and 0 bases at J, with 9 bases between. Germline CDR1 MDHEN, CDR2 SYDVKM. The CDR3 totals 13 residues. CDR3 region: CASSYRSSYEQYF. The DNA for the CDR3 is TGTGCCAGCAGCTACAGGAGCTCCTACGAGCAGTACTTC.

This rearrangement joins TRBV2 to TRBJ2-7, with D perhaps matching TRBD2 (6 bases). This CDR3 is built from 15 residues. Germline CDR1 SNHLY, CDR2 FYNNEI. In nucleotides, the CDR3 is TGTATTAACCAGGCCGGGGGTCATCCGACCTACGAGCAGTACTTC. Encoded protein: CINQAGGHPTYEQYF.

This chain joins TRBV6-6 and TRBJ2-1; 13 bases map to TRBD2. V lost 5 bases, J lost 7 bases, and 11 bases stayed unmatched. Germline assignment: CDR1 MNHNY and CDR2 SVGAGI (reference sequence). This CDR3 is built from 17 residues. In nucleotides, the CDR3 is TGTGCCAGCAGTCCACTGGGACTAGCGGGATCTGGGAATGAGCAGTTCTTC. Translation: CASSPLGLAGSGNEQFF.

This clone occurred a few times. V usage is TRBV28 and J usage is TRBJ2-2; TRBD1 agrees at 11 bases. In germline, CDR1 is MDHEN, CDR2 SYDVKM. The CDR3 length is 16 residues. V lost 6 bases to trimming and J lost 1 base; unmatched junction nucleotides: 4. CDR3 sequence (DNA): TGTGCCAGCAGGGACAGGGGGCGTGGGAACACCGGGGAGCTGTTTTTT. Its protein is CASRDRGRGNTGELFF. Filled out from reference TRBV28 and TRBJ2-2, the complete variable domain reads DVKVTQSSRYLVKRTGEKVFLECVQDMDHENMFWYRQDPGLGLRLIYFSYDVKMKEKGDIPEGYSVSREKKERFSLILESASTNQTSMYLCASRDRGRGNTGELFFGEGSRLTVL.

The chain employs TRBV27 and TRBJ1-5, with 7 bases fitting TRBD1. This CDR3 region has 13 residues. The V segment lost 6 bases and the J segment 7 bases; nucleotides outside the gene matches: 6. CDR1 is MNHEY and CDR2 is SMNVEV in the germline V gene (reference sequence). The CDR3 is CASSYEGQQPQHF. DNA for the CDR3: TGTGCCAGCAGCTATGAGGGACAGCAGCCCCAGCATTTT.

This rearrangement joins TRBV9 to TRBJ2-2, with 9 nucleotides matching TRBD1. The CDR3 covers 16 residues. Trimming removed 4 bases from V and 4 bases from J; junction bases left unmatched: 8. CDR1 is SGDLS and CDR2 is YYNGEE in the germline V gene. The CDR3 spells CASSFSDRGGTGELFF. Written as DNA, the CDR3 is TGTGCCAGCAGCTTTTCGGACAGGGGAGGCACCGGGGAGCTGTTTTTT.

The rearrangement uses TRBV30 and TRBJ2-7; unclear D gene. Trimming left V 3 bases short and J 7 bases short, with 13 bases between. In germline, CDR1 is GTSNPN, CDR2 SVGIG (reference sequence). The CDR3 loop spans 12 amino acids. The CDR3 here is CAWRAGHWEQYF. The CDR3 DNA is TGTGCCTGGAGGGCAGGTCACTGGGAGCAGTACTTC.

DNA for the CDR3: TGTGCCAGTAGCCTTTACAGGGGGCAAGAGACCCAGTACTTC. Translation: CASSLYRGQETQYF. This rearrangement joins TRBV19 to TRBJ2-5; 8 nucleotides align to TRBD1. Germline CDR1 is LNHDA and CDR2 is SQIVND (reference sequence). The ends lost 6 bases at V and 2 bases at J; junction bases unmatched: 5. This CDR3 is 14 amino acids long.

The chain couples TRBV18 to TRBJ1-5; D unclear. V lost 3 bases and J lost 9, with 15 bases in between. The CDR3 contains 14 residues. The germline CDR1 and CDR2 sequences are KGHSH and LQKENI. CDR3 amino acids: CASSPIEDMGPQHF. DNA for the CDR3: TGTGCCAGCTCACCTATCGAAGACATGGGGCCCCAGCATTTT.

The chain recombines TRBV28 with TRBJ1-2; TRBD1 is a possible D gene (6 bases). Germline assignment: CDR1 MDHEN and CDR2 SYDVKM. CDR3 length: 15 amino acids. With 6 bases removed from V and 3 bases from J, the gap between germline ends came to 17 bases. CDR3 nucleotides: TGTGCCAGCAGGTCCAGGGGTGGGGGATACTATGGCTACACCTTC. Its translation: CASRSRGGGYYGYTF.

V gene TRBV7-9 combines with J gene TRBJ2-3; the match to TRBD1 covers 7 bases. Germline CDR1 is SEHNR and CDR2 is FQNEAQ (reference sequence). V lost 2 bases to trimming and J lost 3 bases; unmatched junction nucleotides: 14. The CDR3 is 18 amino acids. The CDR3 here is CASSLSWDRTWGTDTQYF. The CDR3 nucleotides read TGTGCCAGCAGCTTAAGTTGGGACAGAACCTGGGGTACAGATACGCAGTATTTT.

A note on this clone: One end of the junction varies from germline; a read error may be responsible. The V and J genes are TRBV5-5 and TRBJ2-4, with a possible D match to TRBD1 (6 bases). The CDR3 is 13 residues long. Germline assignment: CDR1 SGHKS and CDR2 YYEKEE (reference sequence). The CDR3 spells CASSLEVYGQFKF. DNA for the CDR3: TGTGCCAGCAGCTTGGAAGTTTACGGACAGTTCAAGTTC. Full variable domain (remainder filled in from reference TRBV5-5 and TRBJ2-4): DAGVTQSPTHLIKTRGQQVTLRCSPISGHKSVSWYQQVLGQGPQFIFQYYEKEERGRGNFPDRFSARQFPNYSSELNVNALLLGDSALYLCASSLEVYGQFKFGAGTRLSVL.

CDR3 sequence reads: CASSPLAGGGNEQFF. For the CDR3, the DNA is TGTGCCAGCAGCCCCCTTGCCGGGGGGGGGAATGAGCAGTTCTTC. The chain combines TRBV7-9 with TRBJ2-1; 8 bases line up with TRBD2. Germline CDR1 reads SEHNR; CDR2 reads FQNEAQ (reference sequence). Trimming took 5 bases from V and 7 from J; bases not matched to a gene: 10. This CDR3 comprises 15 residues.

The rearrangement uses TRBV6-2 or TRBV6-3 and TRBJ2-3; the match to TRBD2 covers 8 bases. This CDR3 contains 14 residues. J gave up 5 bases and V 5 bases, and 6 bases lay outside the gene matches. Germline assignment: CDR1 MNHEY and CDR2 SVGEGT. The chain's CDR3 is CASSARGERDTQYF. CDR3 nucleotide sequence: TGTGCCAGCAGTGCGCGGGGGGAAAGAGATACGCAGTATTTT.

V gene TRBV28 combines with J gene TRBJ1-1; 7 bases agree with TRBD1. V was pared by 9 bases and J by 3 bases, with 7 bases of the junction left unmatched. This CDR3 spans 13 amino acids. Germline CDR1 MDHEN, CDR2 SYDVKM. CDR3 bases: TGTGCCAGTTGGACAGGAGGGGACACTGAAGCTTTCTTT. It specifies CASWTGGDTEAFF.

The chain uses TRBV18 and TRBJ2-7; 9 bases align to TRBD1. V lost 3 bases to trimming and J lost 8 bases; unmatched junction nucleotides: 5. Germline V CDR1 and CDR2: KGHSH, LQKENI. The CDR3 runs 13 residues. The CDR3 here is CASSPGTGSQQYF. For the CDR3, the DNA is TGTGCCAGCTCACCTGGGACAGGGTCGCAGCAGTACTTC.